This T cell receptor (beta chain) appears in the sequencing data of a study of blood T cell repertoires in COVID-19. Germline V CDR1 and CDR2: GTSNPN, SVGIG (reference sequence). V lost 0 bases and J 0 bases, leaving 6 bases between the germline ends. This CDR3 has 15 residues. Produced via immunoSEQ multiplex PCR; TCRdb's table is partial and in-frame only. The data contain about 140,000 clones, around 89% of them singletons. This TCR came from a woman over 75 with acute or convalescent COVID-19. The specimen sequenced was peripheral blood. The chain is built from TRBV30 and TRBJ2-6, with a weak D call TRBD2 (5 bases). This CDR3 is CAWSVGSSGANVLTF. CDR3 nucleotide sequence: TGTGCCTGGAGTGTGGGGAGCTCTGGGGCCAACGTCCTGACTTTC.